This T cell receptor (beta chain) was recorded in a study of blood T cell repertoires in COVID-19. In the study overall: Material from acute and convalescent COVID-19 was sourced from the United States, Italy and Spain. T cells, B-cell-depleted T cells, or PBMCs supplied cDNA or gDNA.

Per the authors' pipeline: Scientists estimated how many nucleated cells there were by amplifying reference gene primers. Only in-frame clones appear in the TCRdb table, and some are missing; sequencing was by immunoSEQ multiplex PCR. That table furnishes V, J and clone size, whereas the DNA furnished D and trimming. This table holds 250,000 to 300,000 clones, about 86% found once. Germline lookup yields CDR1 SGHRS and CDR2 YFSETQ. The V and J ends lost 0 bases and 7 bases, in that order; junction bases with no gene match: 7. CDR3 size: 16 residues. The chain combines TRBV5-1 with TRBJ2-4, with 10 bases that match TRBD1. Sequencing was carried out using peripheral blood. This clonotype was sampled from a woman aged 55-70 years with active or convalescent COVID-19. CDR3 bases: TGCGCCAGCAGCTTGGGGGACAGGGGTCCCCTCAACATTCAGTACTTC. It specifies CASSLGDRGPLNIQYF.